This T cell receptor (beta chain) is from a study of T-cell reconstitution after alpha-beta-depleted transplantation in children. Study observations and caveats: It was reported that alpha-beta T cells came from several hundred expanded graft clones (about two months after transplant). Day-60 TCRbeta diversity that was high in some patients was derived from surviving recipient T cells and thymic progenitors. Newly produced T cells mostly provided counts and TCRbeta diversity after one year, as hyperexpanded clones declined.

This clonotype was observed a few times. The antigen is not known. Library preparation (for TCRbeta) was performed with unique molecular identifiers. Using its own MiXCR run on the PCR reads, TCRdb lists one record per CDR3 protein. The sample lists about 980,000 distinct CDR3 sequences, 25% to 30% occurring once. V was pared by 3 bases and J by 4 bases, with 9 bases between. The CDR3 contains 13 residues. The TCR comes from a boy younger than two who had a stem cell transplant for SCID, so the T cells may come from the graft donor. The rearrangement links TRBV12-3 or TRBV12-4 to TRBJ1-2, with D unresolved. The sample consisted of PBMCs, mostly from graft donor cells, taken 360 days after TCRalphabeta/CD19-depleted stem cell transplant. The CDR3 spells CASSLVRVYGYTF. CDR3 coding DNA: TGTGCCAGCAGTTTGGTTAGGGTCTATGGCTACACCTTC.